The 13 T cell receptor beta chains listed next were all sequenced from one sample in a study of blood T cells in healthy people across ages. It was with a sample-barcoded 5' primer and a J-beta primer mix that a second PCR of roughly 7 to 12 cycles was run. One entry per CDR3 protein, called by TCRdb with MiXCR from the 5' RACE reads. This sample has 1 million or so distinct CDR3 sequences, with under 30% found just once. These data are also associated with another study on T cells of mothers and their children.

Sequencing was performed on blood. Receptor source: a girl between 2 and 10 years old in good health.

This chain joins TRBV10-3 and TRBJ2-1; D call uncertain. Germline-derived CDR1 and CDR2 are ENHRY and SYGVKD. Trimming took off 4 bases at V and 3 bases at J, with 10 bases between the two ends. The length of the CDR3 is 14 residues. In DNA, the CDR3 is TGTGCCATCAGTGTGTATAGGGACTACAATGAGCAGTTCTTC. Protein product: CAISVYRDYNEQFF.

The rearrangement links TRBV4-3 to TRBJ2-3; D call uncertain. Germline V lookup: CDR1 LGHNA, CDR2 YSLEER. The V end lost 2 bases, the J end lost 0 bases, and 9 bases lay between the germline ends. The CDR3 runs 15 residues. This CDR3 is CASSQTMLSTDTQYF. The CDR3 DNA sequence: TGCGCCAGCAGCCAAACCATGCTGAGCACAGATACGCAGTATTTT.

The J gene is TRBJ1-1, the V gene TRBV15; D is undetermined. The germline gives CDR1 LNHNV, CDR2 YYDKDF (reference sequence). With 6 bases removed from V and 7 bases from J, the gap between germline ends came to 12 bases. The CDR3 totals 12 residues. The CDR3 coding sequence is TGTGCCACCAGGGATGACCGCTATGAAGCTTTCTTT. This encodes CATRDDRYEAFF.

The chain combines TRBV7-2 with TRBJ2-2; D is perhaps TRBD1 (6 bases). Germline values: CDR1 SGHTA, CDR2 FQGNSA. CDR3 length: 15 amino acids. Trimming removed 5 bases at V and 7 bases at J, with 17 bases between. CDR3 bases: TGTGCCAGCAGCCAAATGGGCAGGGGAGACGGGGAGCTGTTTTTT. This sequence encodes CASSQMGRGDGELFF. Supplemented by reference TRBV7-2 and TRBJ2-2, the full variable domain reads GAGVSQSPSNKVTEKGKDVELRCDPISGHTALYWYRQSLGQGLEFLIYFQGNSAPDKSGLPSDRFSAERTGGSVSTLTIQRTQQEDSAVYLCASSQMGRGDGELFFGEGSRLTVL.

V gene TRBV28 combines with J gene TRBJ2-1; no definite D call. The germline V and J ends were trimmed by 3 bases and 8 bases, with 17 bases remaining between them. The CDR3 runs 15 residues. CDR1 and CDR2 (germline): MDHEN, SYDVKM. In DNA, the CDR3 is TGTGCCAGCAGTTTTAGCCTCCCTCGTTCGGATGAGCAGTTCTTC. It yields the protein CASSFSLPRSDEQFF.

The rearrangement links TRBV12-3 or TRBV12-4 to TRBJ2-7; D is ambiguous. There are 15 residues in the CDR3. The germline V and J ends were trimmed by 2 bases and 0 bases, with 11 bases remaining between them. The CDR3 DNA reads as TGTGCCAGCAGTTTATCTACGTCTCCCTCCTACGAGCAGTACTTC. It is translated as CASSLSTSPSYEQYF.

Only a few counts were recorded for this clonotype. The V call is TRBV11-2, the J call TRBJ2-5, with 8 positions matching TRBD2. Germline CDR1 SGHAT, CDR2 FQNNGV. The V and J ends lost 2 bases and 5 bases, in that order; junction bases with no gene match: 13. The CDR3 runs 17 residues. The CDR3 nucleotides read TGTGCCAGCAGCTTAAGCGGGCAGCGGGAGACGGTGGAGACCCAGTACTTC. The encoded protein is CASSLSGQRETVETQYF.

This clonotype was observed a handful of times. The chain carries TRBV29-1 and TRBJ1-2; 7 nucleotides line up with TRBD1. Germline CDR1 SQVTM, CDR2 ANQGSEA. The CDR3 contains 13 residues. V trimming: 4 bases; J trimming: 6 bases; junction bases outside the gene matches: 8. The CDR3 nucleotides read TGCAGCGTTGGGGGGAGACAGGGCCATGGCTACACCTTC. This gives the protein CSVGGRQGHGYTF.

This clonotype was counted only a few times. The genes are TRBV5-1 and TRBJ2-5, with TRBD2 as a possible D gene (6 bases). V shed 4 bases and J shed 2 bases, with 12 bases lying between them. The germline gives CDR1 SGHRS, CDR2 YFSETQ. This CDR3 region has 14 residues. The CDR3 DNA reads TGCGCCAGCAGCCTACTAGCTCCGCAAGAGACCCAGTACTTC. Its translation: CASSLLAPQETQYF. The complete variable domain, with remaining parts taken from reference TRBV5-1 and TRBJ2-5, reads KAGVTQTPRYLIKTRGQQVTLSCSPISGHRSVSWYQQTPGQGLQFLFEYFSETQRNKGNFPGRFSGRQFSNSRSEMNVSTLELGDSALYLCASSLLAPQETQYFGPGTRLLVL.

CDR3 DNA: TGTGCCAGCAGCGGACCAGCCACAGGGGGGAAGCTGTTTTTT. As protein: CASSGPATGGKLFF. V usage is TRBV7-8 and J usage is TRBJ2-2, with 8 bases matching TRBD1. Germline trimming cut 5 bases from V and 12 bases from J; bases unmatched to any gene: 11. Germline loops: CDR1 SGHVS, CDR2 FQNEAQ. The CDR3 contains 14 residues.

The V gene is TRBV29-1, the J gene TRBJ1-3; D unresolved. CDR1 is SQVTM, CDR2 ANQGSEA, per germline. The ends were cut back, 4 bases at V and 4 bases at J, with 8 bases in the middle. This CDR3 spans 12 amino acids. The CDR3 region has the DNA TGCAGCGTTGGGGTAATAGGAAACACCATATATTTT. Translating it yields CSVGVIGNTIYF.

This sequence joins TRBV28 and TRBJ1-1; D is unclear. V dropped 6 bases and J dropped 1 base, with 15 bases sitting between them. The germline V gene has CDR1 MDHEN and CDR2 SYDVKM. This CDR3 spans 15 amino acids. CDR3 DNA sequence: TGTGCCAGCAGCCAGCCCTCCCTGGGGAACACTGAAGCTTTCTTT. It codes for CASSQPSLGNTEAFF.

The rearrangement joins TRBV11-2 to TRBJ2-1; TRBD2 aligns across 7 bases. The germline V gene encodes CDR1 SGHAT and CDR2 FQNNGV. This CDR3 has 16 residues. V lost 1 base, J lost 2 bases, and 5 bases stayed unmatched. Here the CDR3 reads CASSLGGAGTYNEQFF. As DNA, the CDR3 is TGTGCCAGCAGCTTAGGTGGAGCGGGGACCTACAATGAGCAGTTCTTC.